This T cell receptor beta chain appears in the sequencing data of a study of early T cells in non-severe SARS-CoV-2 infection. Ten or more counts support this clonotype. CDR1 is SGHVS, CDR2 FNYEAQ, per germline. This CDR3 region has 18 residues. V shed 1 base and J shed 0 bases, with 13 bases lying between them. A single record per CDR3 protein comes from TCRdb applying MiXCR to the 5' RACE reads. The repertoire holds roughly 110,000 distinct CDR3 sequences, with 11% as singletons. Material: whole blood. The rearrangement uses TRBV7-6 and TRBJ2-6, with D perhaps matching TRBD1 (5 bases). The receptor comes from an adult who was a healthcare worker with PCR-confirmed SARS-CoV-2 infection or an uninfected control (not recorded which). CDR3 loop: CASSLETGQFSGANVLTF. The CDR3, as DNA: TGTGCCAGCAGCTTAGAGACCGGACAATTCTCTGGGGCCAACGTCCTGACTTTC.